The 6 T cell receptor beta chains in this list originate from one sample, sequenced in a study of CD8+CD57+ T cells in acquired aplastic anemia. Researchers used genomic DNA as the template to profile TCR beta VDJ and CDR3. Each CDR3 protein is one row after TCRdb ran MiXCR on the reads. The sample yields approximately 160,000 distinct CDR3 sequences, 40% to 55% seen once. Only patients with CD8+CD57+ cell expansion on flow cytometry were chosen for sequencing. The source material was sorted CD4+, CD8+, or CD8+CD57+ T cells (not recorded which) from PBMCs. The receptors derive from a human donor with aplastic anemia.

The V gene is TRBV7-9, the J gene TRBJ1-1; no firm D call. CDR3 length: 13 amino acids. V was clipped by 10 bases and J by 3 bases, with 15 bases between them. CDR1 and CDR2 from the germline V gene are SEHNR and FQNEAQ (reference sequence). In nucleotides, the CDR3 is TGTGCCACTCAACGGGAGGAGCACACTGAAGCTTTCTTT. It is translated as CATQREEHTEAFF.

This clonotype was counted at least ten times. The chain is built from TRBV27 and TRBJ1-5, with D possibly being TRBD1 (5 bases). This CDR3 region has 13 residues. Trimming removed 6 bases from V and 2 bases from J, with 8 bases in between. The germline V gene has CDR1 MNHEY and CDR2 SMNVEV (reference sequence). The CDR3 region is CASRPQGNQPQHF. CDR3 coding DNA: TGTGCCAGCAGACCACAGGGCAATCAGCCCCAGCATTTT.

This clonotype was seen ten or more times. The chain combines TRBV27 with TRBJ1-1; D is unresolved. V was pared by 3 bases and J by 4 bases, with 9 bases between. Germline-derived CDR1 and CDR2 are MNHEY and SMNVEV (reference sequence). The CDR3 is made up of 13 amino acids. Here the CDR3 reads CASSFGVATEAFF. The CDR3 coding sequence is TGTGCCAGCAGTTTTGGGGTGGCCACTGAAGCTTTCTTT.

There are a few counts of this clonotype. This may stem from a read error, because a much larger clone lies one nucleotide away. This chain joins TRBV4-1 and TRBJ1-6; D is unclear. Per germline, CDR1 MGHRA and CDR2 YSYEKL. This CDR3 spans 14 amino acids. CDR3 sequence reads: CASSQERFNSPLRF. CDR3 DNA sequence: TGCGCCAGCAGCCAAGAACGGTTCAATTCACCCCTCCGCTTT.

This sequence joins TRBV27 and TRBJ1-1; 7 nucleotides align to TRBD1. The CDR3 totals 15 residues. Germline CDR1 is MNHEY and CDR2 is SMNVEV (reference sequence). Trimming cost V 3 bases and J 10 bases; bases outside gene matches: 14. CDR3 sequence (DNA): TGTGCCAGCAGTTTTCAGGGGGGCGGATTACTTGGAGCTTTCTTT. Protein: CASSFQGGGLLGAFF.

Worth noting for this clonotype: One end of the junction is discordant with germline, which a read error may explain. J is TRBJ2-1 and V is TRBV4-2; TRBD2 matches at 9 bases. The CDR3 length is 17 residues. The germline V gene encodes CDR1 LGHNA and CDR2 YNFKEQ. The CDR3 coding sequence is TGTGCCAGCAGCCAAGATCGGCGACTAGCGGCCTACAATGAGCAGTCCTTC. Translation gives CASSQDRRLAAYNEQSF.